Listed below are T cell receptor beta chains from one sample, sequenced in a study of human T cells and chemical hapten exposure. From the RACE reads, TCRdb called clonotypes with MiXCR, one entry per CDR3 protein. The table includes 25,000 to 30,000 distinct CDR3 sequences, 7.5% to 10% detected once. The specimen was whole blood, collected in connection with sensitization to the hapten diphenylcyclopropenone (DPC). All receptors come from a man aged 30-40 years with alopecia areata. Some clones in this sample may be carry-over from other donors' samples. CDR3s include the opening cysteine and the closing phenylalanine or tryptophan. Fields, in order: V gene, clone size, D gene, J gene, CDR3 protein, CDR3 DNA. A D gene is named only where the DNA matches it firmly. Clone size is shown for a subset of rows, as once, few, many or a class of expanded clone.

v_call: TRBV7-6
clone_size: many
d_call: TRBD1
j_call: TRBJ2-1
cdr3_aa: CASSLAPGTDPSPFF
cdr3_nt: TGTGCCAGCAGCTTAGCTCCCGGGACAGACCCCTCCCCGTTCTTC

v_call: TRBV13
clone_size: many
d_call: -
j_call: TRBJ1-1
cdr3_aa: CASSRLRDTEAFF
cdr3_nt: TGTGCCAGCAGTAGACTGAGGGACACTGAAGCTTTCTTT

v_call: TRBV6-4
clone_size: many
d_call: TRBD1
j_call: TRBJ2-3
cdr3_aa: CASSVSLGQADTQYF
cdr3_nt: TGTGCCAGCAGTGTTAGTCTCGGACAGGCAGATACGCAGTATTTT

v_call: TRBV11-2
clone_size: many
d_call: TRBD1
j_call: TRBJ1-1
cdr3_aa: CASSSGTGGWGTEAFF
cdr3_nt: TGTGCCAGCAGCTCCGGGACAGGGGGCTGGGGCACTGAAGCTTTCTTT

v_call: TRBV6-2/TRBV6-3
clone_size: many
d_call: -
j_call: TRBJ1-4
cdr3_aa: CASSPPSGPNEKLFF
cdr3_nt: TGTGCCAGCAGTCCTCCGTCGGGTCCTAATGAAAAACTGTTTTTT

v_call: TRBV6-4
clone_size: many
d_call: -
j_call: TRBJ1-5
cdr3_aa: CASSYATGTEDRLQPQHF
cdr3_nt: TGTGCCAGCAGTTACGCGACGGGGACCGAAGATAGGCTCCAGCCCCAGCATTTT

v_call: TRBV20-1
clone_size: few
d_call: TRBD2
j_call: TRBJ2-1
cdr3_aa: CSAPRPSGRRGEQFF
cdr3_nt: TGCAGTGCCCCGAGGCCTAGCGGGAGACGGGGTGAGCAGTTCTTC

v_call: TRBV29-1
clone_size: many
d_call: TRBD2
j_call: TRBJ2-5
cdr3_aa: CSVQQGLATETQYF
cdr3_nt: TGCAGCGTGCAACAGGGACTAGCGACGGAGACCCAGTACTTC

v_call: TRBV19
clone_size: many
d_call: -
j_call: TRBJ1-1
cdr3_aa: CASSIVGVNTEAFF
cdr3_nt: TGTGCCAGTAGTATAGTGGGGGTGAACACTGAAGCTTTCTTT

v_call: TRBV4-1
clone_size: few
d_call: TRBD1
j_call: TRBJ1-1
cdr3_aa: CASSQAEGASTEAFF
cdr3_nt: TGCGCCAGCAGCCAAGCTGAGGGGGCTTCCACTGAAGCTTTCTTT

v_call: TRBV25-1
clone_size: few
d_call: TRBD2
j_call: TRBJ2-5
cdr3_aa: CASSEASGAPETQYF
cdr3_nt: TGTGCCAGCAGTGAGGCTAGCGGGGCCCCTGAGACCCAGTACTTC

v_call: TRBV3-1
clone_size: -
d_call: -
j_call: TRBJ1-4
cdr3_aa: CASSRDEEKLFF
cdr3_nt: TGTGCCAGCAGTCGGGACGAGGAAAAACTGTTTTTT

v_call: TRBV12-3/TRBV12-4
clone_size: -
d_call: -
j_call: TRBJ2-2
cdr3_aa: CASSLLSRTAGELFF
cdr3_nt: TGTGCCAGCAGTTTACTGTCTAGGACGGCCGGGGAGCTGTTTTTT

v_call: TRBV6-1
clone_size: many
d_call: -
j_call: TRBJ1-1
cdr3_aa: CASILEDEAFF
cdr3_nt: TGTGCCAGCATCTTGGAGGATGAAGCTTTCTTT

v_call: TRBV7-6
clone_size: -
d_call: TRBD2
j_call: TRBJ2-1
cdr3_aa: CASSSTSGSINEQFF
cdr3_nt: TGTGCCAGCAGCTCTACTAGCGGGAGTATTAATGAGCAGTTCTTC

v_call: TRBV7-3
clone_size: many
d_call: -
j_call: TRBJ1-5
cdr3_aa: CASSLGHDQPQHF
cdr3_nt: TGTGCCAGCAGCTTGGGACATGATCAGCCCCAGCATTTT

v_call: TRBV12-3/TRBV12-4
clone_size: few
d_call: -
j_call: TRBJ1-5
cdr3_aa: CASSLRTGQPQHF
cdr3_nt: TGTGCCAGCAGCCTACGTACAGGTCAGCCCCAGCATTTT

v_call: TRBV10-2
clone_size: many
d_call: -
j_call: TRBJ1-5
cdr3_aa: CASSGSAHNQPQHF
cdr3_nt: TGCGCCAGCAGTGGTTCCGCGCATAATCAGCCCCAGCATTTT

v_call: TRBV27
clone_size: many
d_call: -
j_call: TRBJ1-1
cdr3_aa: CASSLGPPGTEAFF
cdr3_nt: TGTGCCAGCAGTTTAGGCCCTCCCGGCACTGAAGCTTTCTTT

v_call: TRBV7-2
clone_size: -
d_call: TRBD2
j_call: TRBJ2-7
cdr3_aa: CASSLVSGGEQYF
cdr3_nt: TGTGCCAGCAGCTTAGTTTCGGGGGGCGAGCAGTACTTC

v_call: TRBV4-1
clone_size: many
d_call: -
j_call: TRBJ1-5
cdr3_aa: CASSQDEGILQPQHF
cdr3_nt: TGCGCCAGCAGCCAAGATGAAGGCATACTTCAGCCCCAGCATTTT

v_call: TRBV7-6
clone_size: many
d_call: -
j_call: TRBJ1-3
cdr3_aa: CASSDPIQDRYSGNTIYF
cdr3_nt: TGTGCCAGCAGCGACCCCATTCAGGACAGATACTCTGGAAACACCATATATTTT

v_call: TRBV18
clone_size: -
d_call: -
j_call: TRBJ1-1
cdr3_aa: CASSYAWNTEAFF
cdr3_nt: TGTGCCAGCTCGTACGCGTGGAACACTGAAGCTTTCTTT

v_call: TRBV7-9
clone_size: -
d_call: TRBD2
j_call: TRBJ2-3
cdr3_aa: CASFWEGHTQYF
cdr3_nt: TGTGCCAGCTTCTGGGAGGGGCATACGCAGTATTTT

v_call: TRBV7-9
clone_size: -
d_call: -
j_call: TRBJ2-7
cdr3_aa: CASSPGPRAPREQYF
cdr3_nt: TGTGCCAGCAGCCCAGGGCCCAGAGCTCCTAGGGAGCAGTACTTC

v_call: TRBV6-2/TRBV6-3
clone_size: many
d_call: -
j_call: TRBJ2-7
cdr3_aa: CASSYRGYEQYF
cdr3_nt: TGTGCCAGCAGTTACCGCGGGTACGAGCAGTACTTC

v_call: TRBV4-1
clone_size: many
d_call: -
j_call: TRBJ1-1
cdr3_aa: CASSQDPETGTLNTEAFF
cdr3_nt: TGCGCCAGCAGCCAAGACCCAGAGACAGGAACCCTGAACACTGAAGCTTTCTTT

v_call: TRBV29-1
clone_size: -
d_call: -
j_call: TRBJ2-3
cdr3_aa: CSVVVATDTQYF
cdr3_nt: TGCAGCGTTGTGGTGGCCACAGATACGCAGTATTTT

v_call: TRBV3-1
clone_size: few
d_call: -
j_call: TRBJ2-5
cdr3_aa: CASSQDRWDALRETQYF
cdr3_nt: TGTGCCAGCAGCCAAGATCGTTGGGACGCCCTGCGAGAGACCCAGTACTTC

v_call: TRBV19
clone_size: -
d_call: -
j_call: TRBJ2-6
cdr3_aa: CASTSGQATSGANVLTF
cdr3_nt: TGTGCCAGTACCTCGGGACAAGCTACGTCTGGGGCCAACGTCCTGACTTTC

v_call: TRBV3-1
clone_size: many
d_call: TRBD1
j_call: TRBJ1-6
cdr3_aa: CASSLEGAVSPLHF
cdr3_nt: TGTGCCAGCAGCCTCGAGGGGGCCGTTTCACCCCTCCACTTT

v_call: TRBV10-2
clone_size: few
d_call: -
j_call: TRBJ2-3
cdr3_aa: CASSESGVSDTQYF
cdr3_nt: TGCGCCAGCAGTGAGTCGGGAGTGAGTGATACGCAGTATTTT

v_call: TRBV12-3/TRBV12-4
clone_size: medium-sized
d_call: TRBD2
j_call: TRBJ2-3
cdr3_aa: CASRAGTSGLRTDTQYF
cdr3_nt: TGTGCCAGCAGGGCCGGGACTAGCGGCCTTCGCACAGATACGCAGTATTTT

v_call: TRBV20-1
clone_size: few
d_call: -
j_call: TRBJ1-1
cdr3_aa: CSARIIGDDPEAFF
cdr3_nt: TGCAGTGCTAGAATTATAGGGGACGACCCTGAAGCTTTCTTT

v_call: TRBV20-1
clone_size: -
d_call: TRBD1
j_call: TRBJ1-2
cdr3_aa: CSARGQGGDYGYTF
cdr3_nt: TGCAGTGCTAGGGGACAGGGCGGGGACTATGGCTACACCTTC

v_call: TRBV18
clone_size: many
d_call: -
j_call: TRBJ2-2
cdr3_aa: CASSPWMAETNTGELFF
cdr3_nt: TGTGCCAGCTCACCATGGATGGCGGAGACGAACACCGGGGAGCTGTTTTTT

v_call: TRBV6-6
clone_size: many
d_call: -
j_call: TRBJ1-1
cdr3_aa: CASSSQQSNTEAFF
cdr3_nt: TGTGCCAGCAGTTCCCAGCAGAGCAACACTGAAGCTTTCTTT

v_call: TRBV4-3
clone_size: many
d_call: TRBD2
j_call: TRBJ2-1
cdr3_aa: CASSQARESYNEQFF
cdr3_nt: TGCGCCAGCAGCCAAGCGCGGGAGTCCTACAATGAGCAGTTCTTC

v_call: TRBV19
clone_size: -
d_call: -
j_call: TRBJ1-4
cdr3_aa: CASSMIGEKNEKLFF
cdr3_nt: TGTGCCAGTAGCATGATCGGAGAGAAGAATGAAAAACTGTTTTTT

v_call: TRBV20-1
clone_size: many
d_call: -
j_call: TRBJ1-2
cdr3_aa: CSARDQNSANYGYTF
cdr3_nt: TGCAGTGCTAGAGATCAGAACAGCGCTAACTATGGCTACACCTTC

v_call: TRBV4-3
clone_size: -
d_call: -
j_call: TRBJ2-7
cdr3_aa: CASSQGDSYEQYF
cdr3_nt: TGCGCCAGCAGCCAAGGAGACAGCTACGAGCAGTACTTC